This T cell receptor (beta chain) was captured in a study of T cell changes during pregnancy in multiple sclerosis. This CDR3 is 12 amino acids long. V was shortened by 2 bases and J by 4 bases, with 5 bases between the two germline ends. CDR1 and CDR2 (germline): MGHRA, YSYEKL. Some clones are missing from TCRdb's copy, which holds only in-frame ones; the method was immunoSEQ multiplex PCR. The sample contains about 92,000 clones, around 90% of which appear only once. This clonotype was sampled from a female donor with multiple sclerosis, enrolled in a pregnancy study. The V and J genes are TRBV4-1 and TRBJ2-5; D is unclear. This specimen was peripheral blood, taken in the first trimester of pregnancy. The CDR3 DNA is TGCGCCAGCAGCCAACCTCTAGAGACCCAGTACTTC. It codes for CASSQPLETQYF.